What follows are 14 T cell receptor beta chains derived from one specimen sequenced in a study of Tregs in tolerant kidney transplant recipients. Repertoires were generated with immunoSEQ multiplex PCR, while TCRdb's copy carries only in-frame clones and drops some. The sample holds around 52,000 clones, around 88% seen once. Sequenced sample: CD4+ T cells from blood. The receptors were gathered from a human donor in good health.

V usage is TRBV4-2 and J usage is TRBJ1-2; D remains ambiguous. Per germline, CDR1 LGHNA and CDR2 YNFKEQ. The CDR3 consists of 13 residues. Trimming stripped 2 bases from V and 8 bases from J, with 12 bases between. This chain's CDR3 is CASSQTRNHGYTF. Here the CDR3 DNA reads TGTGCCAGCAGCCAAACCAGGAACCACGGCTACACCTTC.

The chain uses TRBV11-2 and TRBJ2-7, with D maybe TRBD2 (5 bases). This CDR3 comprises 12 residues. Trimming left V 3 bases short and J 6 bases short, with 9 bases between. CDR1 and CDR2 from the germline V gene are SGHAT and FQNNGV. CDR3 region: CASSLRVGEQYF. For the CDR3, the DNA is TGTGCCAGCAGCTTGCGGGTAGGCGAGCAGTACTTC.

The chain carries TRBV28 and TRBJ2-3, with D perhaps given as TRBD1 or TRBD2 (5 bases each). Germline loops: CDR1 MDHEN, CDR2 SYDVKM. Trimming shortened V by 3 bases and J by 8 bases, and 9 bases separated the two germline ends. This CDR3 has 12 residues. CDR3 sequence (DNA): TGTGCCAGCAGTTTGGGGGTTGGTACGCAGTATTTT. Translated: CASSLGVGTQYF.

This clone was seen a few times. The chain is built from TRBV5-4 and TRBJ1-1, with 7 bases that match TRBD1. Germline CDR1 SGHNT, CDR2 YYREEE (reference sequence). This CDR3 comprises 15 residues. Germline trimming cut 5 bases from V and 0 bases from J; bases unmatched to any gene: 7. This chain's CDR3 is CASSQQGLMNTEAFF. CDR3 DNA sequence: TGTGCCAGCAGTCAACAGGGGTTAATGAACACTGAAGCTTTCTTT.

This clone showed up just a few times. This CDR3 reads CASGWRLYNSPLHF. For the CDR3, the DNA is TGTGCTAGTGGTTGGCGCCTGTATAATTCACCCCTCCACTTT. The chain is built from TRBV12-5 and TRBJ1-6; no clear D gene. The CDR3 loop spans 14 amino acids. Germline CDR1 is LGHNT and CDR2 is FRNRAP. V lost 4 bases and J 4 bases, leaving 8 bases between the germline ends.

The V call is TRBV5-1, the J call TRBJ2-7; 14 bases align to TRBD2. V dropped 4 bases and J dropped 3; count of bases not matched to a gene: 21. Germline CDR1 reads SGHRS; CDR2 reads YFSETQ. The CDR3 covers 21 residues. The CDR3 region is CASSTGTGGLAGGPVRYEQYF. As DNA, the CDR3 is TGCGCCAGCAGCACCGGGACGGGTGGACTAGCGGGAGGACCCGTCCGCTACGAGCAGTACTTC.

The rearrangement joins TRBV5-5 to TRBJ2-3; tentative D call: TRBD2 (5 bases). The CDR3 covers 16 residues. Germline V gene data show CDR1 as SGHKS and CDR2 as YYEKEE (reference sequence). Trimming took off 2 bases at V and 1 base at J, with 14 bases between the two ends. In DNA form, the CDR3 reads TGTGCCAGCAGCTTCGTTTTAGGGAGAGGCACAGATACGCAGTATTTT. Translation: CASSFVLGRGTDTQYF.

This clone was detected many times. The gene calls are TRBV29-1 and TRBJ1-3, with TRBD1 as a possible D gene (5 bases). The germline V and J ends were trimmed by 1 base and 4 bases, with 8 bases remaining between them. This CDR3 is 13 amino acids long. Germline-derived CDR1 and CDR2 are SQVTM and ANQGSEA. The CDR3: CSVEGSGGNTIYF. CDR3 coding DNA: TGCAGCGTTGAAGGGTCAGGGGGAAACACCATATATTTT.

By share, this clone counts as medium-sized (0.01 to 0.1%). The V gene is TRBV27, the J gene TRBJ2-2; 8 bases line up with TRBD2. Germline V lookup: CDR1 MNHEY, CDR2 SMNVEV (reference sequence). The CDR3 is 16 residues long. Losses at the gene ends were 5 bases for V and 0 bases for J; bases not matched to a gene: 5. In DNA form, the CDR3 reads TGTGCCAGCAGTCCTTACGGGGGGGCGAACACCGGGGAGCTGTTTTTT. Its translation: CASSPYGGANTGELFF.

J is TRBJ2-7 and V is TRBV5-1, with TRBD2 matching over 12 bases. Losses at the gene ends were 0 bases for V and 6 bases for J; bases not matched to a gene: 4. CDR3 length: 15 residues. CDR1 SGHRS and CDR2 YFSETQ come from the germline V gene. CDR3 bases: TGCGCCAGCAGCTTGGGGACTAGCGGGATAGGCGAGCAGTACTTC. Its protein is CASSLGTSGIGEQYF.

The CDR3 sequence is CASRGDRGNTEAFF. The CDR3 DNA follows: TGTGCCAGCAGGGGGGACAGGGGCAACACTGAAGCTTTCTTT. The rearrangement uses TRBV2 and TRBJ1-1; TRBD1 matches 10 bases. V dropped 6 bases and J dropped 2; count of bases not matched to a gene: 3. The CDR3 contains 14 residues. CDR1 and CDR2 from the germline V gene are SNHLY and FYNNEI.

This sequence joins TRBV10-3 and TRBJ2-5, with 9 nucleotides matching TRBD1. Germline trimming cut 5 bases from V and 5 bases from J; bases unmatched to any gene: 9. CDR1 and CDR2 (germline): ENHRY, SYGVKD. The CDR3 loop spans 15 amino acids. CDR3 region: CAISSNRGQGETQYF. Here the CDR3 DNA reads TGTGCCATCAGTTCTAACAGGGGGCAAGGGGAGACCCAGTACTTC.

The V and J genes are TRBV12-2 and TRBJ1-1. TRBV12-2 is a pseudogene. The CDR3 sequence is 9 residues long. The CDR3, as DNA: TGTGCAAGTCGCTTAAACGCTTTCTTT. It codes for CASRLNAFF.

The chain couples TRBV12-5 to TRBJ2-7, with D perhaps TRBD2 (6 bases). CDR1 LGHNT and CDR2 FRNRAP come from the germline V gene. Trimming pared 0 bases from V and 3 bases from J, leaving 15 bases between. The CDR3 totals 16 residues. The CDR3 DNA reads as TGTGCTAGTGGTTTGGTACGGAGAGGGAGGAACTACGAGCAGTACTTC. Protein sequence: CASGLVRRGRNYEQYF. Looking up the rest from reference TRBV12-5 and TRBJ2-7 gives the full variable domain: DARVTQTPRHKVTEMGQEVTMRCQPILGHNTVFWYRQTMMQGLELLAYFRNRAPLDDSGMPKDRFSAEMPDATLATLKIQPSEPRDSAVYFCASGLVRRGRNYEQYFGPGTRLTVT.